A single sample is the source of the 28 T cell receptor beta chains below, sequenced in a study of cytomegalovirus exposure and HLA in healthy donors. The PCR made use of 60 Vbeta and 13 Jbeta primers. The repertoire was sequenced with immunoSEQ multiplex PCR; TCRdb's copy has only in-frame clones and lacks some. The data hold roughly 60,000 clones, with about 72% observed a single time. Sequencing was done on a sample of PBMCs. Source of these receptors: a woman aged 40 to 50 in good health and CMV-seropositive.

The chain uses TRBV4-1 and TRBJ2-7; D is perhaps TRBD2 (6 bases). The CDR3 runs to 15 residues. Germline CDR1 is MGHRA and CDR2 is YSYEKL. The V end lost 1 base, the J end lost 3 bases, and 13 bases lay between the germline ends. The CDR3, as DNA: TGCGCCAGCAGCCAAGGGCGGGGAACCTACTACGAGCAGTACTTC. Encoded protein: CASSQGRGTYYEQYF.

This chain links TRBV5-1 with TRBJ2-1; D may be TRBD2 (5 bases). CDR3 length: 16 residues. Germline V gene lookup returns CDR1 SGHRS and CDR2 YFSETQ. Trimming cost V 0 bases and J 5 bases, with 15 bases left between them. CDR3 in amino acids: CASSLGIGTGNNEQFF. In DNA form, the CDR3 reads TGCGCCAGCAGCTTGGGAATAGGCACCGGGAACAATGAGCAGTTCTTC.

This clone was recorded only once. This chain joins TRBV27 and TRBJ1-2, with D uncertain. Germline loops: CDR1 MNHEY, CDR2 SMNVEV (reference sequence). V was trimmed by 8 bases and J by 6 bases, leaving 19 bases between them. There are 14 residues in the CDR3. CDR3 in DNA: TGTGCCAGCCGCTACCTCCCGGGAGGGCATGGCTACACCTTC. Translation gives CASRYLPGGHGYTF.

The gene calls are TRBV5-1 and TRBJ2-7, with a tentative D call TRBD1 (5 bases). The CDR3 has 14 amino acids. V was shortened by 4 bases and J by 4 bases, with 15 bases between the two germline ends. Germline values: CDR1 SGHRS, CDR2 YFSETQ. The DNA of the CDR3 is TGCGCCAGCAGCCCCGGACAACCCGTTTACGAGCAGTACTTC. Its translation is CASSPGQPVYEQYF.

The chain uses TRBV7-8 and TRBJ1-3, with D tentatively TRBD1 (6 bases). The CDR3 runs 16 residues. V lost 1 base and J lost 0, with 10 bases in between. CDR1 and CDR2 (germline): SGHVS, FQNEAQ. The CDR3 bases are TGTGCCAGCAGCTTAGGTCAGGGGAGCTCTGGAAACACCATATATTTT. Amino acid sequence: CASSLGQGSSGNTIYF.

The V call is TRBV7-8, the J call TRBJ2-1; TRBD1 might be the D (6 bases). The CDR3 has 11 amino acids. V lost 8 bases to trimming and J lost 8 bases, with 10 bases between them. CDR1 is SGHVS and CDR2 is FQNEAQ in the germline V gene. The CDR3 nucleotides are TGTGCCAGCGGGGGCATTGATGAGCAGTTCTTC. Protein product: CASGGIDEQFF.

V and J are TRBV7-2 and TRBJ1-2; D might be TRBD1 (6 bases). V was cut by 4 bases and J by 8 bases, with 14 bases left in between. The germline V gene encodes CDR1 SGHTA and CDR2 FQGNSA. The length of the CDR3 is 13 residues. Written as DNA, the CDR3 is TGTGCCAGCAGCTCGAACAGGGTTGAAGGCTACACCTTC. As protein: CASSSNRVEGYTF. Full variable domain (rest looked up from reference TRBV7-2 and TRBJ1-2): GAGVSQSPSNKVTEKGKDVELRCDPISGHTALYWYRQSLGQGLEFLIYFQGNSAPDKSGLPSDRFSAERTGGSVSTLTIQRTQQEDSAVYLCASSSNRVEGYTFGSGTRLTVV.

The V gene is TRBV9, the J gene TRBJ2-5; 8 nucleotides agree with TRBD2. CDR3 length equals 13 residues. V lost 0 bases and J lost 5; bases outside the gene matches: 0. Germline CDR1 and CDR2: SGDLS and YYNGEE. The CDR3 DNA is TGTGCCAGCAGCGTAGGACTAGCGGAGACCCAGTACTTC. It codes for CASSVGLAETQYF.

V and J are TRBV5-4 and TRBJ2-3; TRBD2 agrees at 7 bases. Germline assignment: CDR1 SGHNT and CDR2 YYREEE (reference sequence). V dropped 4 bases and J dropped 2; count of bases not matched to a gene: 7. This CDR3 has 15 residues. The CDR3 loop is CASSLEGLTTDTQYF. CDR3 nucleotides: TGTGCCAGCAGCCTGGAGGGACTAACCACAGATACGCAGTATTTT.

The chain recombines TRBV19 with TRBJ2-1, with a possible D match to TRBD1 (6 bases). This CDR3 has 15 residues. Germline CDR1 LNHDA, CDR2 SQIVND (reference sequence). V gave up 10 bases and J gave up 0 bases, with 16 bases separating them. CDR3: CATSRTGFSYNEQFF. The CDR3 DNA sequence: TGTGCCACCTCCCGTACAGGGTTCTCCTACAATGAGCAGTTCTTC. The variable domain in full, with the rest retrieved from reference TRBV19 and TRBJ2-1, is DGGITQSPKYLFRKEGQNVTLSCEQNLNHDAMYWYRQDPGQGLRLIYYSQIVNDFQKGDIAEGYSVSREKKESFPLTVTSAQKNPTAFYLCATSRTGFSYNEQFFGPGTRLTVL.

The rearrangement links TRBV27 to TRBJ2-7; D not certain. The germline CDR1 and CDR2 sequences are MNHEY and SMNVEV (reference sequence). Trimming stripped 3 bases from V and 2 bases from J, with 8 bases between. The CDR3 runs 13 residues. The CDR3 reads CASSFARTYEQYF. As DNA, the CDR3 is TGTGCCAGCAGTTTTGCTAGAACCTACGAGCAGTACTTC.

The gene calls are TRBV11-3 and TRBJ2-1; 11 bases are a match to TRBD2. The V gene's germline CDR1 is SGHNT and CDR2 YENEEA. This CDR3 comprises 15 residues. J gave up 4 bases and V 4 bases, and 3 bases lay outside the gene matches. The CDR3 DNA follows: TGTGCCAGCAGCTCTCTAGCGGGGGGATACAATGAGCAGTTCTTC. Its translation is CASSSLAGGYNEQFF.

CDR3 nucleotides: TGTGCCAGCAGCGTAGGTCACCGGGAGGGGACGGTGCAGTTCTTC. This gives the protein CASSVGHREGTVQFF. This rearrangement joins TRBV9 to TRBJ2-1, with 8 bases that match TRBD2. The length of the CDR3 is 15 residues. In germline, CDR1 is SGDLS, CDR2 YYNGEE. Trimming removed 0 bases from V and 12 bases from J; junction bases left unmatched: 11.

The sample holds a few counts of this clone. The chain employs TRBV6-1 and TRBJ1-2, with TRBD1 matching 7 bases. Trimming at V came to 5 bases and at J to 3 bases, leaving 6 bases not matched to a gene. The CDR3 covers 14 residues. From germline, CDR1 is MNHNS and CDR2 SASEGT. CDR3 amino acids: CASSKTGQDYGYTF. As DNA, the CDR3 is TGTGCCAGCAGTAAGACAGGGCAGGACTATGGCTACACCTTC.

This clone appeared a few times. As DNA, the CDR3 is TGTGCCAGCAGCATGACAAACTCACCCCTCCACTTT. Its protein product is CASSMTNSPLHF. V is TRBV7-8 and J is TRBJ1-6; D uncertain. With 5 bases removed from V and 10 bases from J, the gap between germline ends came to 9 bases. In germline, CDR1 is SGHVS, CDR2 FQNEAQ. The CDR3 consists of 12 residues.

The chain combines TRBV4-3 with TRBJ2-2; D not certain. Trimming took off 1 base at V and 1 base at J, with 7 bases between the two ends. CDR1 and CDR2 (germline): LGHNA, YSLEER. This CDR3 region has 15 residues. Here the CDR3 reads CASSQALVNTGELFF. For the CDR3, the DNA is TGCGCCAGCAGCCAAGCCCTTGTGAACACCGGGGAGCTGTTTTTT.

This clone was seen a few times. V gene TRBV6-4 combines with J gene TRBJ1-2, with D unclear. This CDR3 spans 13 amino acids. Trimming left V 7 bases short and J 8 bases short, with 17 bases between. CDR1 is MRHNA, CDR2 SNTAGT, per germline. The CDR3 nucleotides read TGTGCCAGCAAACCCGGGAAGGGTGGAGGCTACACCTTC. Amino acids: CASKPGKGGGYTF.

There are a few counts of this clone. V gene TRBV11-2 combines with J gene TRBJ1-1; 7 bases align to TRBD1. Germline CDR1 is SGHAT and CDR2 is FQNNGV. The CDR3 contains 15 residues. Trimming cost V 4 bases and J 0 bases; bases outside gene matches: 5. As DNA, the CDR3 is TGTGCCAGCAGCTCGTACAGGGGTCTGAACACTGAAGCTTTCTTT. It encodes CASSSYRGLNTEAFF. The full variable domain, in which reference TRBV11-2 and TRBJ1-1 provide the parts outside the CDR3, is EAGVAQSPRYKIIEKRQSVAFWCNPISGHATLYWYQQILGQGPKLLIQFQNNGVVDDSQLPKDRFSAERLKGVDSTLKIQPAKLEDSAVYLCASSSYRGLNTEAFFGQGTRLTVV.

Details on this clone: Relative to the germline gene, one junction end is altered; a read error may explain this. The CDR3 loop reads CSSSLVGQGSSYEQYF. CDR3 bases: TGTTCCAGCAGCTTAGTCGGGCAGGGATCCTCCTACGAGCAGTACTTC. The rearrangement uses TRBV7-9 and TRBJ2-7; D is perhaps TRBD1 (5 bases). Germline CDR1 and CDR2: SEHNR and FQNEAQ (reference sequence). This CDR3 spans 16 amino acids.

This CDR3 reads CASSHPWPRTGAEQYF. CDR3 nucleotides: TGCGCCAGCAGCCACCCTTGGCCCAGGACAGGGGCCGAGCAGTACTTC. The chain carries TRBV4-1 and TRBJ2-7, with 9 positions matching TRBD1. The J segment lost 6 bases and the V segment lost 3 bases, leaving 12 bases of the junction unmatched. The CDR3 consists of 16 residues. Germline loops: CDR1 MGHRA, CDR2 YSYEKL.

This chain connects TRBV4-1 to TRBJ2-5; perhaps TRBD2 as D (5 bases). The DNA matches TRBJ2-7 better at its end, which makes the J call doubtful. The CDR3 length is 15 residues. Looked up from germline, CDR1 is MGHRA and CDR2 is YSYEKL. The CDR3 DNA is TGCGCCAGCAGCCAAGATGGTCCGGGGAACTACGAGCAGTACTTC. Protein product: CASSQDGPGNYEQYF.

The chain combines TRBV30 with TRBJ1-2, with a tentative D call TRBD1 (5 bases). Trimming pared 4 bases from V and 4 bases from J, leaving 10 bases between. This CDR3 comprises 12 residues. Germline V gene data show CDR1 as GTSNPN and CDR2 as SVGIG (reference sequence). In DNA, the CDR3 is TGTGCCTGGAAATCGGGGGGCTATGGCTACACCTTC. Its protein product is CAWKSGGYGYTF.

The CDR3 is CASSITQGATGELFF. DNA for the CDR3: TGTGCCAGTAGTATTACCCAGGGGGCGACCGGGGAGCTGTTTTTT. V is TRBV19 and J is TRBJ2-2; TRBD1 matches at 8 bases. Trimming at V came to 3 bases and at J to 5 bases, leaving 5 bases not matched to a gene. This CDR3 contains 15 residues. Germline-derived CDR1 and CDR2 are LNHDA and SQIVND (reference sequence).

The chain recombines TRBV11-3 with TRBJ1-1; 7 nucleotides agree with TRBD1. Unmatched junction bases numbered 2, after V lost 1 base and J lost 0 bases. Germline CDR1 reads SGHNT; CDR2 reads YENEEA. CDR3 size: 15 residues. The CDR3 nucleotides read TGTGCCAGCAGCTTAGGGACAGGTCTGAACACTGAAGCTTTCTTT. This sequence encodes CASSLGTGLNTEAFF.

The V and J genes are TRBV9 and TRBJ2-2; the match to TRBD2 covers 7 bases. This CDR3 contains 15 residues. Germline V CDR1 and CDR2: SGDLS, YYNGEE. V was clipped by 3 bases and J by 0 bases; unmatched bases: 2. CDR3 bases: TGTGCCAGCAGCGCGAGCGGGGCGAACACCGGGGAGCTGTTTTTT. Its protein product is CASSASGANTGELFF.

The DNA for the CDR3 is TGTGCCTGGGAACAGGGGGAGACCCAGTACTTC. Translating gives CAWEQGETQYF. V gene TRBV30 combines with J gene TRBJ2-5, with 7 bases matching TRBD1. The germline CDR1 and CDR2 sequences are GTSNPN and SVGIG (reference sequence). The CDR3 has 11 residues. The trim removed 5 bases at V and 5 bases at J, leaving 2 bases unmatched.

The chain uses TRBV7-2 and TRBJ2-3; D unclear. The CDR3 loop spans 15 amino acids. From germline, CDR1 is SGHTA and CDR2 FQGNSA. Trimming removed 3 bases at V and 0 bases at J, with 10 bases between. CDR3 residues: CASSLVAASTDTQYF. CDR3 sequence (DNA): TGTGCCAGCAGCTTGGTAGCAGCTAGCACAGATACGCAGTATTTT.

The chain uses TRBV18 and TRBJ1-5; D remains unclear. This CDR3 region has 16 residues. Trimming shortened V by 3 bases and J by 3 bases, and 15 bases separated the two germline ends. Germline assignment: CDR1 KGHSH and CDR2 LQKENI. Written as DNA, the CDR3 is TGTGCCAGCTCACCCCTTCCGTCCGGTACCAATCAGCCCCAGCATTTT. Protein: CASSPLPSGTNQPQHF.